What follows are 15 T cell receptor beta chains derived from one specimen sequenced in a study of shared clonotypes between healthy human individuals. Assay: immunoSEQ multiplex PCR; the TCRdb copy retains only in-frame clones and omits some. The table shows approximately 500,000 clones, with 79% occurring only once. The sequenced sample was PBMCs. These receptors originate from a woman aged 40 to 50 in good health. Some clones in this sample may be carry-over from other donors' samples.

This chain connects TRBV19 to TRBJ2-7; TRBD1 aligns across 7 bases. In germline, CDR1 is LNHDA, CDR2 SQIVND (reference sequence). V lost 5 bases, J lost 0 bases, and 4 bases stayed unmatched. The CDR3 runs 14 residues. The DNA of the CDR3 is TGTGCCAGTAGTCTCCGGGACAGCTCCTACGAGCAGTACTTC. This sequence encodes CASSLRDSSYEQYF.

This chain uses TRBV9 with TRBJ2-1; 8 nucleotides line up with TRBD2. The germline V gene has CDR1 SGDLS and CDR2 YYNGEE. The V and J ends lost 4 bases and 5 bases, in that order; junction bases with no gene match: 11. The CDR3 covers 16 residues. As DNA, the CDR3 is TGTGCCAGCAGCCCTCGGGGGGCGGGAGGTAACAATGAGCAGTTCTTC. Protein: CASSPRGAGGNNEQFF.

This chain connects TRBV28 to TRBJ2-1; 10 positions agree with TRBD2. Germline values: CDR1 MDHEN, CDR2 SYDVKM. The junction had 19 bases not matched to a gene; V was cut back by 1 base and J by 10 bases. The CDR3 runs to 19 residues. The CDR3 region is CASSLFSPLAGEPSVEQFF. In DNA form, the CDR3 reads TGTGCCAGCAGTTTATTTTCCCCCCTAGCGGGGGAACCCTCCGTGGAGCAGTTCTTC.

This rearrangement joins TRBV5-4 to TRBJ2-2; TRBD1 matches at 8 bases. CDR3 length: 15 amino acids. Per germline, CDR1 SGHNT and CDR2 YYREEE (reference sequence). J gave up 3 bases and V 5 bases, and 6 bases lay outside the gene matches. The CDR3 coding sequence is TGTGCCAGCAGATATGGACAGGGTGACACCGGGGAGCTGTTTTTT. Its translation: CASRYGQGDTGELFF. The variable domain in full, completed from reference TRBV5-4 and TRBJ2-2, reads ETGVTQSPTHLIKTRGQQVTLRCSSQSGHNTVSWYQQALGQGPQFIFQYYREEENGRGNFPPRFSGLQFPNYSSELNVNALELDDSALYLCASRYGQGDTGELFFGEGSRLTVL.

This rearrangement joins TRBV4-1 to TRBJ2-2, with 10 bases fitting TRBD2. V lost 1 base, J lost 6 bases, and 5 bases stayed unmatched. Germline CDR1 is MGHRA and CDR2 is YSYEKL. This CDR3 spans 16 amino acids. The CDR3 nucleotides are TGCGCCAGCAGCCAAGGGGCTAGCGGGAGAGCCGGGGAGCTGTTTTTT. Translated, it gives CASSQGASGRAGELFF.

The chain links TRBV6-5 to TRBJ1-3; TRBD1 matches at 11 bases. The V and J ends lost 6 bases and 2 bases, in that order; junction bases with no gene match: 3. Germline V lookup: CDR1 MNHEY, CDR2 SVGAGI. CDR3 length: 15 residues. The CDR3 sequence is CASRPDRGPGNTIYF. The CDR3 nucleotides are TGTGCCAGCAGGCCGGACAGGGGGCCTGGAAACACCATATATTTT.

This clone has more than one count but fewer than ten. This chain links TRBV19 with TRBJ2-2, with no clear D. CDR1 LNHDA and CDR2 SQIVND come from the germline V gene (reference sequence). V lost 4 bases and J lost 3, with 6 bases in between. This CDR3 is built from 13 residues. In DNA, the CDR3 is TGTGCCAGTAGTACCCAAGACACCGGGGAGCTGTTTTTT. Translating it yields CASSTQDTGELFF.

This chain links TRBV29-1 with TRBJ2-1; unclear D gene. This CDR3 contains 13 residues. Per the germline V gene, CDR1 is SQVTM and CDR2 is ANQGSEA. Trimming pared 7 bases from V and 0 bases from J, leaving 10 bases between. In DNA, the CDR3 is TGCAGCGCTGACACGTTCTCCTACAATGAGCAGTTCTTC. Translation gives CSADTFSYNEQFF.

This clone was counted a single time. The rearrangement links TRBV9 to TRBJ2-5; unclear D gene. Trimming took 4 bases from V and 5 from J, leaving 12 bases between them. Germline-derived CDR1 and CDR2 are SGDLS and YYNGEE. The CDR3 runs to 13 residues. CDR3 loop: CASSKLAGETQYF. The CDR3 DNA reads TGTGCCAGCAGCAAGTTAGCCGGCGAGACCCAGTACTTC.

The V and J genes are TRBV6-5 and TRBJ1-6, with a tentative D call TRBD1 (5 bases). Germline V CDR1 and CDR2: MNHEY, SVGAGI. The ends were cut back, 2 bases at V and 10 bases at J, with 12 bases in the middle. CDR3 size: 14 residues. The CDR3 nucleotides read TGTGCCAGCAGTTACGGGGGGAGCAGCTCACCCCTCCACTTT. Amino acids: CASSYGGSSSPLHF.

The genes are TRBV5-1 and TRBJ2-3, with D unresolved. The CDR3 runs to 14 residues. Per the germline V gene, CDR1 is SGHRS and CDR2 is YFSETQ. V lost 1 base and J lost 2, with 8 bases in between. The DNA of the CDR3 is TGCGCCAGCAGCTTGAGTCAGGTCACAGATACGCAGTATTTT. Its translation: CASSLSQVTDTQYF.

This chain links TRBV6-6 with TRBJ2-7, with unresolved D. Germline values: CDR1 MNHNY, CDR2 SVGAGI (reference sequence). V lost 1 base and J lost 7, with 5 bases in between. CDR3 size: 11 residues. This CDR3 reads CASSYFPEQYF. CDR3 DNA sequence: TGTGCCAGCAGTTACTTCCCAGAGCAGTACTTC.

The chain links TRBV6-4 to TRBJ2-3; 14 positions match TRBD2. Trimming took 3 bases from V and 1 from J; bases not matched to a gene: 3. This CDR3 is built from 17 residues. Germline assignment: CDR1 MRHNA and CDR2 SNTAGT. CDR3 nucleotide sequence: TGTGCCAGCAGTGAGGGACTAGCGGGAGCGGGCACAGATACGCAGTATTTT. This sequence encodes CASSEGLAGAGTDTQYF.

This clone was detected only a few times. The J gene is TRBJ2-3, the V gene TRBV11-2, with TRBD2 matching over 7 bases. The CDR3 contains 16 residues. The trim removed 0 bases at V and 2 bases at J, leaving 5 bases unmatched. Germline CDR1 and CDR2: SGHAT and FQNNGV. The CDR3 sequence is CASSLDGAGATDTQYF. The CDR3 DNA reads as TGTGCCAGCAGCTTAGATGGGGCGGGAGCCACAGATACGCAGTATTTT.

The V and J genes are TRBV19 and TRBJ1-5; D uncertain. With 5 bases removed from V and 5 bases from J, the gap between germline ends came to 16 bases. The CDR3 spans 15 residues. Germline V gene sequence: CDR1 LNHDA, CDR2 SQIVND (reference sequence). CDR3: CASSPTGEQYQPQHF. The CDR3 region has the DNA TGTGCCAGTAGTCCGACGGGCGAACAATATCAGCCCCAGCATTTT. Drawing the rest from reference TRBV19 and TRBJ1-5, the complete variable domain is DGGITQSPKYLFRKEGQNVTLSCEQNLNHDAMYWYRQDPGQGLRLIYYSQIVNDFQKGDIAEGYSVSREKKESFPLTVTSAQKNPTAFYLCASSPTGEQYQPQHFGDGTRLSIL.